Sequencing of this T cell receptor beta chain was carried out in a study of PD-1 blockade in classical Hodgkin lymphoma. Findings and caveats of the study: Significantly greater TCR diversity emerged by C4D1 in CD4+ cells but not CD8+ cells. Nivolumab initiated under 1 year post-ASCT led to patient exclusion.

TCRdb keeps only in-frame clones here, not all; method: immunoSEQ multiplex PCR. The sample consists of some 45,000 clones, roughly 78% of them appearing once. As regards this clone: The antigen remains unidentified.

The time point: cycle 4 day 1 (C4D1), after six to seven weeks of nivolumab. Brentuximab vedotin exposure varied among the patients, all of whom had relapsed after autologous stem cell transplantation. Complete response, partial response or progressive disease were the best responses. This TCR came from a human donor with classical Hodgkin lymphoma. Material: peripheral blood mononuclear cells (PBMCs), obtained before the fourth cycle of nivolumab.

DNA of the CDR3: TGTGCCAGCAGCGCCCCCGCAGTGGGGGGGCAAAGCTCTGGAAACACCATATATTTT. Amino acids: CASSAPAVGGQSSGNTIYF. This sequence joins TRBV9 and TRBJ1-3, with a possible D match to TRBD1 (6 bases). The V end lost 3 bases, the J end lost 0 bases, and 22 bases lay between the germline ends. Germline assignment: CDR1 SGDLS and CDR2 YYNGEE. The CDR3 contains 19 residues.